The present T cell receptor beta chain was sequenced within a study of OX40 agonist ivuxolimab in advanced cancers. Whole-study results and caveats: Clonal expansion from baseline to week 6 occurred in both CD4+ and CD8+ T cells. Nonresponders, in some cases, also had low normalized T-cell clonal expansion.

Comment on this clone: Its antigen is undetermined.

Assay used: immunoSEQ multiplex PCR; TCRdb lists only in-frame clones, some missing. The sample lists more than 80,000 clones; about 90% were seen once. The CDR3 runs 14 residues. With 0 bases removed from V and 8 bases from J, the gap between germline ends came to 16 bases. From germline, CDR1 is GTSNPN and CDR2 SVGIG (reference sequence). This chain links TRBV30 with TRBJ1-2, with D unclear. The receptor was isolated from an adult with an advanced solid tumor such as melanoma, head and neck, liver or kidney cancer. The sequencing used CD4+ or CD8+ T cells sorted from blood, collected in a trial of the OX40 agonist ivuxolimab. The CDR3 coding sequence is TGTGCCTGGAGTGTACCTATAGGGCCGGAAGGCTACACCTTC. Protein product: CAWSVPIGPEGYTF.